This entry lists 31 T cell receptor beta chains sequenced from one sample in a study of blood T cell repertoires in COVID-19. The assay was immunoSEQ multiplex PCR, and TCRdb's table has in-frame clones only and misses some. The sample lists under 100,000 clones; around 87% were seen once. Sequenced input: peripheral blood. These TCRs come from a human donor in a cohort sampled during active COVID-19.

V and J are TRBV19 and TRBJ1-3, with 8 positions matching TRBD1. The germline gives CDR1 LNHDA, CDR2 SQIVND (reference sequence). This CDR3 region has 15 residues. Trimming at V came to 1 base and at J to 2 bases, leaving 1 base not matched to a gene. CDR3 sequence: CASSIAGGPGNTIYF. The CDR3 DNA is TGTGCCAGTAGTATAGCAGGGGGCCCTGGAAACACCATATATTTT.

The chain has TRBV25-1 and TRBJ1-1; D gene unclear. From germline, CDR1 is MGHDK and CDR2 SYGVNS. Trimming removed 7 bases from V and 0 bases from J, with 9 bases in between. The CDR3 sequence is 13 residues long. CDR3 nucleotides: TGTGCCAGCACCGGGTTCATGAACACTGAAGCTTTCTTT. Its protein is CASTGFMNTEAFF.

The chain is built from TRBV6-6 and TRBJ2-5; 16 bases align to TRBD2. Unmatched junction bases numbered 5, after V lost 7 bases and J lost 3 bases. The CDR3 covers 16 residues. The germline V gene encodes CDR1 MNHNY and CDR2 SVGAGI (reference sequence). As DNA, the CDR3 is TGTGCCAGCACCCAGGGACTAGCGGGGGGGGAAGAGACCCAGTACTTC. Protein sequence: CASTQGLAGGEETQYF.

This clone has only a few counts. The V and J genes are TRBV7-9 and TRBJ2-7; 9 bases align to TRBD2. This CDR3 is built from 16 residues. Per the germline V gene, CDR1 is SEHNR and CDR2 is FQNEAQ (reference sequence). The junction had 10 bases not matched to a gene; V was cut back by 5 bases and J by 2 bases. The CDR3 region has the DNA TGTGCCAGCAGCCGCCTCCTAGCGGGGCCACCCTACGAGCAGTACTTC. Its protein product is CASSRLLAGPPYEQYF.

This clone was seen just once. The CDR3 spells CASTRSAGGRETQYF. The DNA of the CDR3 is TGCGCCAGCACCCGTTCAGCGGGGGGGCGAGAGACCCAGTACTTC. The V gene is TRBV5-1, the J gene TRBJ2-5; 10 bases map to TRBD2. The CDR3 has 15 amino acids. Trimming removed 6 bases from V and 4 bases from J; junction bases left unmatched: 9. Germline V gene lookup returns CDR1 SGHRS and CDR2 YFSETQ.

This clone was counted once. The chain employs TRBV18 and TRBJ1-1; unclear D gene. The CDR3 contains 12 residues. The germline V gene encodes CDR1 KGHSH and CDR2 LQKENI. The V gene lost 4 bases and the J gene lost 5 bases, with 8 bases spanning the gap. The CDR3 DNA sequence: TGTGCCAGCTCACGGGCAGAAACTGAAGCTTTCTTT. Encoded protein: CASSRAETEAFF.

This chain's CDR3 is CASSPDRRYYGYTF. The CDR3 region has the DNA TGTGCCAGCAGTCCGGACAGACGTTACTATGGCTACACCTTC. The rearrangement links TRBV7-9 to TRBJ1-2; D is possibly TRBD1 (6 bases). In germline, CDR1 is SEHNR, CDR2 FQNEAQ (reference sequence). The CDR3 loop spans 14 amino acids. V lost 6 bases and J lost 3, with 14 bases in between. Supplemented by reference TRBV7-9 and TRBJ1-2, the full variable domain reads DTGVSQNPRHKITKRGQNVTFRCDPISEHNRLYWYRQTLGQGPEFLTYFQNEAQLEKSRLLSDRFSAERPKGSFSTLEIQRTEQGDSAMYLCASSPDRRYYGYTFGSGTRLTVV.

This clone showed up just once. J is TRBJ2-7 and V is TRBV18, with 7 bases aligning to TRBD1. Trimming cost V 3 bases and J 2 bases; bases outside gene matches: 4. The germline V gene has CDR1 KGHSH and CDR2 LQKENI. There are 14 residues in the CDR3. As DNA, the CDR3 is TGTGCCAGCTCACCGAGGCAGGGGGCCTACGAGCAGTACTTC. Amino acid sequence: CASSPRQGAYEQYF.

This clone was seen at least ten times. Its ends do not fully match the called genes, so a read error is possible. The J gene is TRBJ2-1, the V gene TRBV5-5; the D gene is possibly TRBD1 (6 bases). The CDR3 covers 14 residues. Germline V lookup: CDR1 SGHKS, CDR2 YYEKEE (reference sequence). CDR3 nucleotide sequence: TGTGCCAGCAGATTGGGTCAGGGGCCGGCAAGGCAGTTCTTC. It yields the protein CASRLGQGPARQFF.

V and J are TRBV2 and TRBJ2-5; TRBD2 matches at 12 bases. The CDR3 loop spans 16 amino acids. Unmatched junction bases numbered 5, after V lost 3 bases and J lost 3 bases. Germline-derived CDR1 and CDR2 are SNHLY and FYNNEI. For the CDR3, the DNA is TGTGCCAGCAGTGACCTGCGACTAGCGGGGGAAGAGACCCAGTACTTC. Its translation is CASSDLRLAGEETQYF.

Regarding this clone: Within the sample, other DNA sequences also encode this same CDR3. The chain links TRBV5-1 to TRBJ1-1; D call uncertain. This CDR3 has 13 residues. CDR1 and CDR2 (germline): SGHRS, YFSETQ. V was clipped by 3 bases and J by 1 base, with 7 bases between them. CDR3: CASSSQENTEAFF. The CDR3, as DNA: TGCGCCAGCAGCTCTCAGGAGAACACTGAAGCTTTCTTT.

The CDR3 spells CASSMGRGGDTQYF. The DNA for the CDR3 is TGTGCCAGTAGTATGGGTAGGGGGGGAGATACGCAGTATTTT. The chain joins TRBV19 to TRBJ2-3, with D possibly matching TRBD2 (7 bases). The CDR3 totals 14 residues. Germline V gives CDR1 LNHDA, CDR2 SQIVND (reference sequence). Trimming left V 3 bases short and J 5 bases short, with 12 bases between.

This chain connects TRBV6-4 to TRBJ1-5; D may be TRBD1 (6 bases). V lost 6 bases and J 6 bases, leaving 12 bases between the germline ends. CDR3 length: 13 amino acids. CDR1 is MRHNA, CDR2 SNTAGT, per germline. The CDR3: CASSQGIAQPQHF. The CDR3 DNA reads TGTGCCAGCAGCCAGGGGATAGCTCAGCCCCAGCATTTT.

The genes are TRBV5-1 and TRBJ1-1; maybe TRBD1 (6 bases). CDR3 length equals 12 residues. The ends were cut back, 0 bases at V and 13 bases at J, with 13 bases in the middle. Germline values: CDR1 SGHRS, CDR2 YFSETQ. In nucleotides, the CDR3 is TGCGCCAGCAGCTTGGCCCGGGACACCTTTTTCTTT. Protein sequence: CASSLARDTFFF.

The chain uses TRBV5-4 and TRBJ2-7; perhaps TRBD2 as D (6 bases). There are 15 residues in the CDR3. CDR1 is SGHNT, CDR2 YYREEE, per germline (reference sequence). Trimming pared 0 bases from V and 2 bases from J, leaving 12 bases between. CDR3 nucleotide sequence: TGTGCCAGCAGCTTGGTATCCGGCGGGACCTACGAGCAGTACTTC. Its translation: CASSLVSGGTYEQYF. The whole variable domain, filled in from reference TRBV5-4 and TRBJ2-7, reads ETGVTQSPTHLIKTRGQQVTLRCSSQSGHNTVSWYQQALGQGPQFIFQYYREEENGRGNFPPRFSGLQFPNYSSELNVNALELDDSALYLCASSLVSGGTYEQYFGPGTRLTVT.

V usage is TRBV3-1 (or the pseudogene TRBV3-2) and J usage is TRBJ1-4; 7 positions agree with TRBD1. The CDR3 consists of 16 residues. V lost 4 bases to trimming and J lost 8 bases; unmatched junction nucleotides: 13. CDR1 and CDR2 from the germline V gene are LGHDT and YNNKEL (reference sequence). CDR3 sequence: CASSPRLGGLGEKLFF. Written as DNA, the CDR3 is TGTGCCAGCAGCCCCCGGTTAGGGGGCTTAGGGGAAAAACTGTTTTTT.

V is TRBV7-7 and J is TRBJ2-7; the D gene is possibly TRBD2 (5 bases). Germline loops: CDR1 SSHAT, CDR2 FNYEAQ (reference sequence). CDR3 length: 15 amino acids. V lost 1 base and J lost 1, with 11 bases in between. For the CDR3, the DNA is TGTGCCAGCAGCTTAGATGAGGGCAGATCCTACGAGCAGTACTTC. The encoded protein is CASSLDEGRSYEQYF.

CDR3 nucleotide sequence: TGTGCCAGCAGCCTGAGTTTCGCGAACACCGGGGAGCTGTTTTTT. This translates into CASSLSFANTGELFF. This sequence joins TRBV2 and TRBJ2-2; D gene unclear. This CDR3 is built from 15 residues. Between the trimmed V and J ends, which lost 6 bases and 0 bases, there was a span of 11 bases. The germline CDR1 and CDR2 sequences are SNHLY and FYNNEI.

This clone has just a few counts. This rearrangement joins TRBV18 to TRBJ1-1, with a tentative D call TRBD1 (6 bases). CDR1 and CDR2 from the germline V gene are KGHSH and LQKENI. This CDR3 has 13 amino acids. Deletions cut 8 bases from V and 5 bases from J, with 15 bases between. CDR3 sequence reads: CASQQGVGTEAFF. In DNA, the CDR3 is TGTGCCAGCCAACAGGGAGTTGGGACTGAAGCTTTCTTT.

The genes are TRBV25-1 and TRBJ2-2; 9 bases are shared with TRBD1. V was pared by 6 bases and J by 4 bases, with 3 bases of the junction left unmatched. Germline values: CDR1 MGHDK, CDR2 SYGVNS. This CDR3 has 14 residues. DNA of the CDR3: TGTGCCAGCAGCCTACAGGGGGCCACCGGGGAGCTGTTTTTT. Its translation is CASSLQGATGELFF. The variable domain in full, with the rest retrieved from reference TRBV25-1 and TRBJ2-2, is EADIYQTPRYLVIGTGKKITLECSQTMGHDKMYWYQQDPGMELHLIHYSYGVNSTEKGDLSSESTVSRIRTEHFPLTLESARPSHTSQYLCASSLQGATGELFFGEGSRLTVL.

DNA of the CDR3: TGTGCCAGCAGCCAATTCAGGGTAAACACCGGGGAGCTGTTTTTT. Protein sequence: CASSQFRVNTGELFF. The V gene is TRBV14, the J gene TRBJ2-2, with a weak D call TRBD1 (5 bases). Per germline, CDR1 SGHDN and CDR2 FVKESK. The CDR3 has 15 amino acids. V dropped 2 bases and J dropped 2 bases, with 9 bases sitting between them.

The V and J genes are TRBV28 and TRBJ2-3; tentatively, D is TRBD2 (5 bases). The CDR3 sequence is 14 residues long. The germline V gene encodes CDR1 MDHEN and CDR2 SYDVKM. Trimming stripped 6 bases from V and 2 bases from J, with 12 bases between. The CDR3 nucleotides are TGTGCCAGCAGAAGTGAGCGGATCACAGATACGCAGTATTTT. This sequence encodes CASRSERITDTQYF.

The CDR3 DNA follows: TGTGCCAGCTCACCCCGACAGGGAGGTGGAGCAGATACGCAGTATTTT. This translates into CASSPRQGGGADTQYF. The genes are TRBV18 and TRBJ2-3, with D perhaps TRBD1 (7 bases). Trimming removed 3 bases from V and 4 bases from J, with 17 bases in between. CDR1 and CDR2 from the germline V gene are KGHSH and LQKENI. The CDR3 totals 16 residues.

On this clone itself: Sequence at one end of the junction differs from germline and may be a read error. The genes are TRBV6-5 and TRBJ1-5, with D unresolved. CDR1 MNHEY and CDR2 SVGAGI come from the germline V gene. CDR3 size: 15 residues. In DNA form, the CDR3 reads TGTGCCAGCAGTTACTCGGGAAGGAGGAATCAGTCCCAGCATTTT. Residues: CASSYSGRRNQSQHF.

This chain joins TRBV7-3 and TRBJ2-2; 10 positions match TRBD2. V lost 5 bases to trimming and J lost 6 bases; unmatched junction nucleotides: 9. Germline assignment: CDR1 SGHTA and CDR2 FQGTGA. This CDR3 has 16 residues. The CDR3 DNA is TGTGCCAGCAGCCCCGGGGGGCTAGCGGGGGCCGGGGAGCTGTTTTTT. Protein: CASSPGGLAGAGELFF.

The J gene is TRBJ2-7, the V gene TRBV27, with D unresolved. V was clipped by 7 bases and J by 0 bases, with 10 bases between them. The CDR3 sequence is 13 residues long. In germline, CDR1 is MNHEY, CDR2 SMNVEV (reference sequence). The CDR3 sequence: CASKFRSSYEQYF. The CDR3 bases are TGTGCCAGCAAGTTCCGGAGCTCCTACGAGCAGTACTTC.

V usage is TRBV30 and J usage is TRBJ1-2; TRBD1 agrees at 9 bases. The CDR3 length is 15 residues. V shed 5 bases and J 2 bases; nucleotides not matched to a gene: 9. Germline CDR1 GTSNPN, CDR2 SVGIG (reference sequence). In DNA, the CDR3 is TGTGCCTGGGGTCCATTGACAGGGGGGAACTATGGCTACACCTTC. Its protein is CAWGPLTGGNYGYTF. The full variable domain, rest sourced from reference TRBV30 and TRBJ1-2, is SQTIHQWPATLVQPVGSPLSLECTVEGTSNPNLYWYRQAAGRGLQLLFYSVGIGQISSEVPQNLSASRPQDRQFILSSKKLLLSDSGFYLCAWGPLTGGNYGYTFGSGTRLTVV.

The chain employs TRBV11-2 and TRBJ1-6; D ambiguous. The CDR3 contains 13 residues. Germline loops: CDR1 SGHAT, CDR2 FQNNGV. V dropped 0 bases and J dropped 7 bases, with 4 bases sitting between them. The DNA for the CDR3 is TGTGCCAGCAGCTTAGACAGAAATTCACCCCTCCACTTT. Translating it yields CASSLDRNSPLHF. Variable domain in full (rest from reference TRBV11-2 and TRBJ1-6): EAGVAQSPRYKIIEKRQSVAFWCNPISGHATLYWYQQILGQGPKLLIQFQNNGVVDDSQLPKDRFSAERLKGVDSTLKIQPAKLEDSAVYLCASSLDRNSPLHFGNGTRLTVT.

Ten or more counts support this clone. This chain links TRBV6-4 with TRBJ1-6; 7 nucleotides agree with TRBD1. The CDR3 length is 15 residues. The J segment lost 8 bases and the V segment lost 2 bases, leaving 6 bases of the junction unmatched. Germline V gene sequence: CDR1 MRHNA, CDR2 SNTAGT. The CDR3 protein is CASSDLGQEHSPLHF. CDR3 nucleotides: TGTGCCAGCAGTGACCTTGGACAGGAGCATTCACCCCTCCACTTT.

This clone was detected only once. The chain couples TRBV7-6 to TRBJ2-2; maybe TRBD1 (6 bases). With 5 bases removed from V and 1 base from J, the gap between germline ends came to 11 bases. Germline assignment: CDR1 SGHVS and CDR2 FNYEAQ. This CDR3 has 15 amino acids. The CDR3: CASSQGGLNTGELFF. The CDR3 DNA follows: TGTGCCAGCAGCCAAGGGGGATTGAACACCGGGGAGCTGTTTTTT. The full variable domain, in which reference TRBV7-6 and TRBJ2-2 provide the parts outside the CDR3, is GAGVSQSPRYKVTKRGQDVALRCDPISGHVSLYWYRQALGQGPEFLTYFNYEAQQDKSGLPNDRFSAERPEGSISTLTIQRTEQRDSAMYRCASSQGGLNTGELFFGEGSRLTVL.

This clone was recorded only once. This rearrangement joins TRBV14 to TRBJ1-1, with D tentatively TRBD1 (6 bases). Germline values: CDR1 SGHDN, CDR2 FVKESK. Trimming removed 9 bases at V and 4 bases at J, with 15 bases between. This CDR3 contains 13 residues. CDR3 sequence: CASGEQGATEAFF. DNA for the CDR3: TGTGCCAGTGGGGAACAGGGAGCCACTGAAGCTTTCTTT. The full variable domain, rest sourced from reference TRBV14 and TRBJ1-1, is EAGVTQFPSHSVIEKGQTVTLRCDPISGHDNLYWYRRVMGKEIKFLLHFVKESKQDESGMPNNRFLAERTGGTYSTLKVQPAELEDSGVYFCASGEQGATEAFFGQGTRLTVV.